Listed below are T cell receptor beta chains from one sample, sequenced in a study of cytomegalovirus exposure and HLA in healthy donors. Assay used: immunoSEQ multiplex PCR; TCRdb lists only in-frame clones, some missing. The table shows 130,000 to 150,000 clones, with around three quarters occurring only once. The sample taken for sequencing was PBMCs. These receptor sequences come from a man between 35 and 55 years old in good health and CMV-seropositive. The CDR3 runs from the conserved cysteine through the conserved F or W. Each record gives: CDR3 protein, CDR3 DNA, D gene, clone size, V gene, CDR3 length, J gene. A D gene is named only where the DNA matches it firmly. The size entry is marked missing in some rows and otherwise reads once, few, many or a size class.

CASSRVNTEAFF TGTGCCAGCAGCCGGGTGAACACTGAAGCTTTCTTT NA NA TRBV7-8 12 TRBJ1-1
CASSRLPGLAVTYEQYF TGTGCCAGCAGCAGACTACCGGGACTAGCGGTTACCTACGAGCAGTACTTC TRBD2 NA TRBV5-6 17 TRBJ2-7
CASSQREGAYEQYF TGTGCCAGCAGCCAGCGGGAGGGGGCCTACGAGCAGTACTTC TRBD2 once TRBV6-5 14 TRBJ2-7
CSVAWTGGDTEAFF TGCAGCGTTGCGTGGACAGGGGGCGATACTGAAGCTTTCTTT TRBD1 NA TRBV29-1 14 TRBJ1-1
CASSSSGVRSSTGELFF TGTGCCAGCAGCTCCAGCGGGGTTCGGTCTTCCACCGGGGAGCTGTTTTTT TRBD2 NA TRBV7-2 17 TRBJ2-2
CASSGQGAYEQYF TGTGCCAGCTCGGGACAGGGGGCGTACGAGCAGTACTTC TRBD1 NA TRBV9 13 TRBJ2-7
CASGSLAGGTDTQYF TGTGCCAGCGGATCCCTAGCGGGGGGCACAGATACGCAGTATTTT TRBD2 NA TRBV6-1 15 TRBJ2-3
CSVGRRQGPLTVTDTQYF TGCAGCGTTGGAAGGAGACAGGGCCCACTCACGGTCACAGATACGCAGTATTTT TRBD1 NA TRBV29-1 18 TRBJ2-3
CASSLEDYNEKLFF TGCGCCAGCAGCTTAGAGGACTATAATGAAAAACTGTTTTTT NA NA TRBV5-1 14 TRBJ1-4
CASSSRVGEDGYTF TGCGCCAGCAGCTCTCGAGTGGGGGAGGATGGCTACACCTTC NA NA TRBV5-1 14 TRBJ1-2
CASRARRRDTEAFF TGTGCCAGCAGGGCTCGCCGGAGGGACACTGAAGCTTTCTTT NA NA TRBV6-5 14 TRBJ1-1
CASTQGGGNTEAFF TGTGCCAGCACCCAAGGGGGGGGGAACACTGAAGCTTTCTTT NA few TRBV6-5 14 TRBJ1-1
CASSNGPGLAAEQYF TGTGCCAGTAGTAACGGGCCGGGACTAGCGGCCGAGCAGTACTTC TRBD2 once TRBV19 15 TRBJ2-7
CAWSVTRGITEAFF TGTGCCTGGAGTGTAACTAGGGGGATCACTGAAGCTTTCTTT NA NA TRBV30 14 TRBJ1-1
CASSPRGQAGNTIYF TGTGCCAGCAGCCCCAGGGGACAGGCTGGAAACACCATATATTTT TRBD1 once TRBV11-2 15 TRBJ1-3
CASSYVTGTVNEKLFF TGCGCCAGCAGCTACGTAACAGGGACGGTTAATGAAAAACTGTTTTTT NA NA TRBV5-1 16 TRBJ1-4
CASSRLGRGEQYF TGTGCCAGCAGCCGACTAGGACGGGGTGAGCAGTACTTC NA few TRBV2 13 TRBJ2-7
CASSPPSGGPGTQYF TGTGCCAGCAGTCCCCCTAGCGGGGGGCCCGGTACGCAGTATTTT TRBD2 NA TRBV27 15 TRBJ2-3
CASSLFRGVEQYF TGTGCCAGCAGTTTATTCAGGGGGGTTGAGCAGTACTTC NA NA TRBV6-5 13 TRBJ2-5
CASSSDRGRSGYTF TGTGCCAGCAGTTCAGACAGGGGGCGAAGTGGCTACACCTTC TRBD1 NA TRBV6-5 14 TRBJ1-2
CASSSRRSSLNTEAFF TGTGCCAGCAGCTCCCGTAGGAGTTCCTTGAACACTGAAGCTTTCTTT NA NA TRBV7-2 16 TRBJ1-1
CAWSTGQRYEQYF TGTGCCTGGAGTACGGGACAGAGATACGAGCAGTACTTC TRBD1 NA TRBV30 13 TRBJ2-7
CASSFGGTAYEQYF TGTGCCAGCAGTTTTGGCGGGACAGCCTACGAGCAGTACTTC NA NA TRBV27 14 TRBJ2-7
CASSYLAGVRDEQFF TGTGCCAGCAGTTACCTAGCGGGAGTACGGGATGAGCAGTTCTTC TRBD2 NA TRBV7-9 15 TRBJ2-1
CASSFDTTDTQYF TGTGCCAGCAGCTTCGACACCACAGATACGCAGTATTTT NA NA TRBV5-4 13 TRBJ2-3
CASASPGTGSLRNQPQHF TGTGCTAGTGCCTCGCCCGGGACAGGGAGTTTGCGCAATCAGCCCCAGCATTTT TRBD1 NA TRBV12-5 18 TRBJ1-5
CASSEGTGYGNQPQHF TGTGCCAGCAGTGAAGGGACAGGGTATGGCAATCAGCCCCAGCATTTT TRBD1 NA TRBV2 16 TRBJ1-5
CASSPTGRGLSSRGGYTF TGTGCCAGCAGCCCCACCGGCAGGGGGCTCAGCTCACGGGGTGGCTACACCTTC TRBD1 NA TRBV28 18 TRBJ1-2
CATSRDRVSYEQYF TGTGCCACCAGCCGCGACAGGGTCAGCTACGAGCAGTACTTC TRBD1 NA TRBV15 14 TRBJ2-7
CASSSRRATGNQPQHF TGTGCCAGCAGCTCGAGACGGGCGACAGGGAATCAGCCCCAGCATTTT TRBD1 NA TRBV5-6 16 TRBJ1-5
CASSVGAGRSNTGELFF TGTGCCAGCAGCGTAGGGGCAGGGCGTTCGAACACCGGGGAGCTGTTTTTT NA NA TRBV9 17 TRBJ2-2
CASSALRLAGVGSGANVLTF TGTGCCAGCAGTGCGCTTCGACTAGCGGGAGTGGGCTCTGGGGCCAACGTCCTGACTTTC TRBD2 NA TRBV2 20 TRBJ2-6
CASSEAQILNTEAFF TGTGCCAGCAGTGAAGCCCAGATTCTGAACACTGAAGCTTTCTTT NA NA TRBV2 15 TRBJ1-1
CASSMRDRVYEQYF TGTGCCAGTAGTATGCGGGACAGAGTCTACGAGCAGTACTTC NA NA TRBV19 14 TRBJ2-7